The 5 T cell receptor beta chains presented below share a single source sample, sequenced in a study of neurological immune-mediated disorders. TCRdb fed the 5' RACE reads into MiXCR, producing one record per CDR3 protein. The top ten hold 2.8% of the sample, which has over 60,000 distinct CDR3 sequences, around 5% seen once. The sample consisted of PBMCs. The receptors were sampled from a young woman with multiple sclerosis.

This clonotype has at least ten counts. V is TRBV6-5 and J is TRBJ1-2; tentatively, D is TRBD1 (5 bases). Germline CDR1 reads MNHEY; CDR2 reads SVGAGI. This CDR3 region has 12 residues. V shed 7 bases and J shed 4 bases, with 10 bases lying between them. The CDR3 loop is CASNSDTYGYTF. The CDR3 DNA reads TGTGCCAGCAACTCGGACACCTATGGCTACACCTTC.

This clonotype was counted at least ten times. V gene TRBV5-1 combines with J gene TRBJ2-1, with 9 bases aligning to TRBD2. J gave up 2 bases and V 3 bases, and 6 bases lay outside the gene matches. The CDR3 contains 16 residues. Germline CDR1 is SGHRS and CDR2 is YFSETQ. The CDR3 loop is CASSSAAGGPYNEQFF. CDR3 DNA sequence: TGCGCCAGCAGCTCGGCGGCGGGGGGGCCCTACAATGAGCAGTTCTTC.

This clonotype was observed a few times. An end of the junction does not agree with germline; a read error may underlie this. This sequence joins TRBV20-1 and TRBJ1-6; tentative D call: TRBD1 (6 bases). Germline lookup yields CDR1 DFQATT and CDR2 SNEGSKA (reference sequence). The CDR3 runs to 14 residues. The DNA for the CDR3 is TGCAGTGCTAGAAAACAGGGCCAAAATTCACCCCTCAACTTT. Protein product: CSARKQGQNSPLNF.

This clonotype has ten or more counts. This rearrangement joins TRBV20-1 to TRBJ2-2, with D perhaps matching TRBD1 or TRBD2 (5 bases each). The V gene's germline CDR1 is DFQATT and CDR2 SNEGSKA (reference sequence). The CDR3 has 15 residues. Trimming cost V 1 base and J 2 bases, with 11 bases left between them. The CDR3: CSARVMGTNTGELFF. The DNA for the CDR3 is TGCAGTGCTAGAGTGATGGGGACCAACACCGGGGAGCTGTTTTTT.

This clonotype showed up many times. The chain uses TRBV5-1 and TRBJ2-1; D gene unclear. Trimming left V 0 bases short and J 10 bases short, with 5 bases between. Looked up from germline, CDR1 is SGHRS and CDR2 is YFSETQ. The CDR3 contains 11 residues. CDR3 in DNA: TGCGCCAGCAGCTTGGCTCGGGAGCAGTTCTTC. Encoded protein: CASSLAREQFF.